The 10 T cell receptor beta chains below come from one sample, sequenced in a study of T cell responses to AZD1222 COVID-19 vaccine. The assay was immunoSEQ multiplex PCR, and TCRdb's table has in-frame clones only and misses some. The sample lists about 160,000 clones; about nine tenths were seen once. The sequencing used peripheral blood, collected 28 days after the second AZD1222 dose. These TCRs come from an adult who received the AZD1222 COVID-19 vaccine.

Here the CDR3 reads CASSLFQDQPQHF. DNA of the CDR3: TGTGCCAGCAGCTTATTTCAAGATCAGCCCCAGCATTTT. The chain joins TRBV11-3 to TRBJ1-5, with unresolved D. The germline V gene encodes CDR1 SGHNT and CDR2 YENEEA. This CDR3 comprises 13 residues. Trimming pared 2 bases from V and 5 bases from J, leaving 7 bases between.

The chain recombines TRBV7-2 with TRBJ1-5, with D perhaps TRBD1 (6 bases). This CDR3 has 13 residues. The V gene lost 5 bases and the J gene lost 4 bases, with 9 bases spanning the gap. Germline-derived CDR1 and CDR2 are SGHTA and FQGNSA. CDR3 bases: TGTGCCAGCAGCCAAGACAGGAATCAGCCCCAGCATTTT. This codes for CASSQDRNQPQHF. The full variable domain, rest sourced from reference TRBV7-2 and TRBJ1-5, is GAGVSQSPSNKVTEKGKDVELRCDPISGHTALYWYRQSLGQGLEFLIYFQGNSAPDKSGLPSDRFSAERTGGSVSTLTIQRTQQEDSAVYLCASSQDRNQPQHFGDGTRLSIL.

This clone has only one observation. The chain couples TRBV2 to TRBJ2-3, with D uncertain. V shed 7 bases and J shed 2 bases, with 19 bases lying between them. The CDR3 consists of 16 residues. Germline V gene data show CDR1 as SNHLY and CDR2 as FYNNEI. This chain's CDR3 is CASKLAITRLTDTQYF. The DNA of the CDR3 is TGTGCCAGCAAGTTGGCGATAACCAGACTCACAGATACGCAGTATTTT. Complete variable domain (other parts from reference TRBV2 and TRBJ2-3): EPEVTQTPSHQVTQMGQEVILRCVPISNHLYFYWYRQILGQKVEFLVSFYNNEISEKSEIFDDQFSVERPDGSNFTLKIRSTKLEDSAMYFCASKLAITRLTDTQYFGPGTRLTVL.

The chain couples TRBV7-6 to TRBJ2-7; 12 nucleotides line up with TRBD2. V gave up 1 base and J gave up 2 bases; unmatched junction bases: 9. Germline CDR1 reads SGHVS; CDR2 reads FNYEAQ. The CDR3 has 18 residues. The CDR3 is CASSLEPGLAGTPYEQYF. The CDR3 DNA sequence: TGTGCCAGCAGCTTAGAGCCCGGACTAGCGGGGACCCCCTACGAGCAGTACTTC.

The V gene is TRBV29-1, the J gene TRBJ2-3; D uncertain. The CDR3 length is 14 residues. V shed 1 base and J shed 0 bases, with 8 bases lying between them. Germline V gene lookup returns CDR1 SQVTM and CDR2 ANQGSEA. CDR3 in DNA: TGCAGCGTTGAAGTGCCAGCCAGCACAGATACGCAGTATTTT. This codes for CSVEVPASTDTQYF.

This chain connects TRBV6-1 to TRBJ1-2; tentative D call: TRBD1 (5 bases). Germline loops: CDR1 MNHNS, CDR2 SASEGT. Trimming removed 0 bases from V and 4 bases from J, with 12 bases in between. CDR3 length: 15 amino acids. CDR3 nucleotide sequence: TGTGCCAGCAGTGAAGCCCCAGGGTTCGTCTATGGCTACACCTTC. This gives the protein CASSEAPGFVYGYTF.

The chain links TRBV27 to TRBJ1-2; 8 bases are a match to TRBD1. The CDR3 is 16 amino acids. Germline V gene sequence: CDR1 MNHEY, CDR2 SMNVEV (reference sequence). Germline trimming cut 5 bases from V and 8 bases from J; bases unmatched to any gene: 16. Here the CDR3 DNA reads TGTGCCAGCAGTCTCTCCCTCGACAGGGGATTGCGCGGCTACACCTTC. Residues: CASSLSLDRGLRGYTF.

This sequence joins TRBV11-3 and TRBJ2-1; 8 bases line up with TRBD1. Trimming removed 2 bases from V and 2 bases from J; junction bases left unmatched: 2. Germline V gene sequence: CDR1 SGHNT, CDR2 YENEEA. The CDR3 contains 15 residues. Here the CDR3 reads CASSLRTGTYNEQFF. The CDR3 DNA follows: TGTGCCAGCAGCTTACGGACAGGGACCTACAATGAGCAGTTCTTC.

The genes are TRBV2 and TRBJ1-2, with 7 nucleotides matching TRBD1. Germline CDR1 SNHLY, CDR2 FYNNEI. This CDR3 comprises 15 residues. V dropped 8 bases and J dropped 7; count of bases not matched to a gene: 16. This chain's CDR3 is CASRIGDSSSTGYTF. The CDR3 region has the DNA TGTGCCAGCCGTATTGGGGACAGCTCCTCTACTGGCTACACCTTC. Combining the CDR3 with reference TRBV2 and TRBJ1-2 gives the whole variable domain EPEVTQTPSHQVTQMGQEVILRCVPISNHLYFYWYRQILGQKVEFLVSFYNNEISEKSEIFDDQFSVERPDGSNFTLKIRSTKLEDSAMYFCASRIGDSSSTGYTFGSGTRLTVV.

The chain carries TRBV15 and TRBJ2-5, with TRBD2 matching 7 bases. V dropped 5 bases and J dropped 4; count of bases not matched to a gene: 4. The CDR3 consists of 13 residues. Germline-derived CDR1 and CDR2 are LNHNV and YYDKDF (reference sequence). The CDR3 protein is CATSPLAGETQYF. CDR3 nucleotides: TGTGCCACCAGCCCTTTAGCGGGAGAGACCCAGTACTTC.